What follows are 9 T cell receptor beta chains derived from one specimen sequenced in a study of blood T cell repertoires in COVID-19. Assay used: immunoSEQ multiplex PCR; TCRdb lists only in-frame clones, some missing. The sample carries about 190,000 clones, roughly 80% recorded once. The sample was peripheral blood. These receptors originate from a human donor in a cohort sampled during active COVID-19.

The genes are TRBV21-1 and TRBJ2-1; TRBD2 is the table's D call, not checked against the DNA. TRBV21-1 is labeled a pseudogene. This CDR3 contains 13 residues. The CDR3 coding sequence is TGTGCCAGCAGCAAAGTCGGTCGATCTAGGAAGTTCTTC. It yields the protein CASSKVGRSRKFF.

This clone was observed a handful of times. This rearrangement joins TRBV5-4 to TRBJ1-2; D unresolved. CDR1 is SGHNT and CDR2 is YYREEE in the germline V gene (reference sequence). The CDR3 is 13 residues long. V lost 0 bases, J lost 2 bases, and 5 bases lay in between. CDR3: CASSLGENYGYTF. Written as DNA, the CDR3 is TGTGCCAGCAGCTTGGGAGAAAACTATGGCTACACCTTC.

The rearrangement uses TRBV7-3 and TRBJ1-2; TRBD1 matches 10 bases. There are 16 residues in the CDR3. Trimming removed 6 bases from V and 1 base from J; junction bases left unmatched: 8. Germline CDR1 and CDR2: SGHTA and FQGTGA. CDR3 in DNA: TGTGCCAGCAGTTCCGGGGACAGGGGTGTTAACTATGGCTACACCTTC. It encodes CASSSGDRGVNYGYTF.

This chain links TRBV2 with TRBJ2-3; no reliable D call. Germline V lookup: CDR1 SNHLY, CDR2 FYNNEI. The CDR3 has 13 amino acids. V lost 7 bases to trimming and J lost 0 bases, with 8 bases between them. The CDR3 region has the DNA TGTGCCAGCAACATCCTTAGCACAGATACGCAGTATTTT. This codes for CASNILSTDTQYF.

The chain is built from TRBV14 and TRBJ2-5; 10 bases map to TRBD2. The CDR3 loop spans 18 amino acids. Unmatched junction bases numbered 15, after V lost 4 bases and J lost 4 bases. CDR1 is SGHDN and CDR2 is FVKESK in the germline V gene. The CDR3 DNA reads as TGTGCCAGCAGCCCACGGACTAGCGGAGTAAGGGGGGGAGAGACCCAGTACTTC. Translated: CASSPRTSGVRGGETQYF.

The chain combines TRBV9 with TRBJ2-2; possibly TRBD2 for D (5 bases). CDR1 is SGDLS and CDR2 is YYNGEE in the germline V gene. Between the trimmed V and J ends, which lost 0 bases and 4 bases, there was a span of 13 bases. This CDR3 contains 16 residues. CDR3 amino acids: CASSVDLRSGTGELFF. The CDR3 nucleotides are TGTGCCAGCAGCGTAGATTTAAGGAGCGGCACCGGGGAGCTGTTTTTT.

This chain connects TRBV7-2 to TRBJ2-1; 13 bases agree with TRBD2. This CDR3 region has 15 residues. From germline, CDR1 is SGHTA and CDR2 FQGNSA. Trimming took 5 bases from V and 8 from J; bases not matched to a gene: 6. Written as DNA, the CDR3 is TGTGCCAGCAGCCCAGGACTAGCGGGAGTGGATGAGCAGTTCTTC. This encodes CASSPGLAGVDEQFF.

The chain uses TRBV27 and TRBJ1-1, with D hard to call. The CDR3 totals 14 residues. V lost 0 bases to trimming and J lost 2 bases, with 7 bases between them. Germline CDR1 MNHEY, CDR2 SMNVEV (reference sequence). The CDR3 protein is CASSLSAINTEAFF. The DNA for the CDR3 is TGTGCCAGCAGTTTATCGGCCATCAACACTGAAGCTTTCTTT.

The rearrangement links TRBV3-1 (or the pseudogene TRBV3-2) to TRBJ1-1; 7 bases line up with TRBD1. Germline CDR1 reads LGHDT; CDR2 reads YNNKEL (reference sequence). The CDR3 sequence is 15 residues long. V was pared by 0 bases and J by 6 bases, with 7 bases of the junction left unmatched. Here the CDR3 reads CASSQETGWGAEAFF. The CDR3 nucleotides are TGTGCCAGCAGCCAAGAGACAGGGTGGGGGGCTGAAGCTTTCTTT.